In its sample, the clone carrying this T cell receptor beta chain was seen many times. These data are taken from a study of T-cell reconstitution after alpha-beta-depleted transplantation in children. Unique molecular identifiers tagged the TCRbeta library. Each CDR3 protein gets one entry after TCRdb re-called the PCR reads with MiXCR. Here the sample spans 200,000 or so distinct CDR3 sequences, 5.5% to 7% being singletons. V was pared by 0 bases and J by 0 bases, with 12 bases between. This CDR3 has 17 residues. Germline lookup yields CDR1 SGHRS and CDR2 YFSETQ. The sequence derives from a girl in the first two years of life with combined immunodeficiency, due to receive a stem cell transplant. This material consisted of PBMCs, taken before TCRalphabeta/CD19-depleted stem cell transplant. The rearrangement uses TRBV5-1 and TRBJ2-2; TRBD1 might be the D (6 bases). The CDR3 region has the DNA TGCGCCAGCAGCTTGGCCGGAACAGGGCCGAACACCGGGGAGCTGTTTTTT. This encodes CASSLAGTGPNTGELFF.